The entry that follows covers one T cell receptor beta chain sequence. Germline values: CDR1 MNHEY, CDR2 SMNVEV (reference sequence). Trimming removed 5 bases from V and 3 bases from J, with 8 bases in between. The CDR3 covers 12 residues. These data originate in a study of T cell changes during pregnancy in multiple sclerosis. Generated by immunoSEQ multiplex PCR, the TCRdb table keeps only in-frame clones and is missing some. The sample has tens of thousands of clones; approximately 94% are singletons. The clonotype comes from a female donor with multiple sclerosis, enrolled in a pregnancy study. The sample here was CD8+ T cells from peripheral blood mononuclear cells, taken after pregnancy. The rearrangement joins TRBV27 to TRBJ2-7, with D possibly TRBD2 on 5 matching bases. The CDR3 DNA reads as TGTGCCAGCAGTCGGGATCTCTACGAGCAGTACTTC. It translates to CASSRDLYEQYF.